Sequencing of this TCR beta chain was carried out in a study of spatial heterogeneity in lung cancer. The wider study: In tumor regions, TCR transcript counts tracked strongly with a T cell module score from matched bulk RNA-seq. Every unique TCR and UMI combination, on average, appeared more than ten times in raw reads. Regarding the study as a whole: One measure, the expanded intratumoral alpha and beta TCR count, tracked tumor mutation counts.

Time point in this sample: sample taken at primary tumor resection. The approximately 77 donors had untreated early-stage non-small cell lung cancer. By frequency in the sample, this clonotype is medium-sized (0.01 to 0.1%). Its antigen is still unknown. There are 14 residues in the CDR3. Germline assignment: CDR1 MNHEY and CDR2 SVGAGI. With V trimmed by 7 bases and J by 3 bases, 5 bases remained unmatched. TCRdb redid the calling of the 5' RACE reads with MiXCR, one entry per CDR3 protein. The table lists a few thousand distinct CDR3 sequences, over 5.5% of them singletons, with roughly 15% in the top ten.

The chain has TRBV6-5 and TRBJ2-2, with TRBD1 identical over 7 bases. This specimen was lung tumor tissue, taken at surgery. This receptor was identified in a female donor with early-stage non-small cell lung cancer. In nucleotides, the CDR3 is TGTGCCAGCACCCCGGGACAGTACACCGGGGAGCTGTTTTTT. It yields the protein CASTPGQYTGELFF.